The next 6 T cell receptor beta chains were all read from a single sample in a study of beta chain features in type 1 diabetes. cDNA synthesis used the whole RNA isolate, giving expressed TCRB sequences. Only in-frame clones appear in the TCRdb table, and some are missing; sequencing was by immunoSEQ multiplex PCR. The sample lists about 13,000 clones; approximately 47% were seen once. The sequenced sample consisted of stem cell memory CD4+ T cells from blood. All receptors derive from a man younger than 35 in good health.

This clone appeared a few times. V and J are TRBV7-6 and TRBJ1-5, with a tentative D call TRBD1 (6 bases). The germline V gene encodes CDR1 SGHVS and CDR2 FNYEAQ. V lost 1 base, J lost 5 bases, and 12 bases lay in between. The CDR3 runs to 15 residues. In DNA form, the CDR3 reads TGTGCCAGCAGCTTAGGCAGGGGCCGAGATCAGCCCCAGCATTTT. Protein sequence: CASSLGRGRDQPQHF.

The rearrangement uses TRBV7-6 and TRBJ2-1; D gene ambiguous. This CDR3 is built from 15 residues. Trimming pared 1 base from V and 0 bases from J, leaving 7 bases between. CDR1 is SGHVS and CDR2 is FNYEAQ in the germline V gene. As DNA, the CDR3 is TGTGCCAGCAGCTTAGGGCCCCCCTCCTACAATGAGCAGTTCTTC. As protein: CASSLGPPSYNEQFF.

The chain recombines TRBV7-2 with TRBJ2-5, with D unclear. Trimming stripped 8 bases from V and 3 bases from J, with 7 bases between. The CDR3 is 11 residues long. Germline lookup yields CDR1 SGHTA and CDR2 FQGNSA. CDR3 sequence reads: CASGSEETQYF. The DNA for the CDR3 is TGTGCCAGCGGCTCAGAAGAGACCCAGTACTTC.

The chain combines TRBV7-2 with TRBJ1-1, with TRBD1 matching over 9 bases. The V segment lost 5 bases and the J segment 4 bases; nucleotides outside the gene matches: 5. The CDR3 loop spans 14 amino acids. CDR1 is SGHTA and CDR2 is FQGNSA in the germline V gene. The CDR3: CASSRTGGGTEAFF. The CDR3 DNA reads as TGTGCCAGCAGCCGTACAGGGGGCGGCACTGAAGCTTTCTTT.

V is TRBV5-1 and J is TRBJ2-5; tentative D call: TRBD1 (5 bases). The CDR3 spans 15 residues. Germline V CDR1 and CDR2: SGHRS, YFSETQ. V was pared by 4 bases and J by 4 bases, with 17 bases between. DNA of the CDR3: TGCGCCAGCAGCCTGCAGGGCAGGGCAGTAGAGACCCAGTACTTC. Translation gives CASSLQGRAVETQYF. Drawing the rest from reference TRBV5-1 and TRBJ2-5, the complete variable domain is KAGVTQTPRYLIKTRGQQVTLSCSPISGHRSVSWYQQTPGQGLQFLFEYFSETQRNKGNFPGRFSGRQFSNSRSEMNVSTLELGDSALYLCASSLQGRAVETQYFGPGTRLLVL.

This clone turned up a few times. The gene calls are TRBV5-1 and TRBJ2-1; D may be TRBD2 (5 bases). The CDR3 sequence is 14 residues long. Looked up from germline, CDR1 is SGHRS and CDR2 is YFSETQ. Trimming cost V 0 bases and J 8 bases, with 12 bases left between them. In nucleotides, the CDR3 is TGCGCCAGCAGCTTGGCCTGGGGAGTCGATGAGCAGTTCTTC. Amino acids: CASSLAWGVDEQFF.